A single sample gave rise to the 16 T cell receptor beta chains below, sequenced in a study of molecular identifiers for immune sequencing clone quantification. In TCRdb, the PCR reads were re-called with MiXCR into one record per CDR3 protein. Of under 800,000 distinct CDR3 sequences listed, roughly 27% are singletons. Source material: naive CD8+ T cells from blood, with Jurkat cell RNA spiked in. Subset indicated: FACS-sorted CD8+CD4-CCR7+CD45RA+ naive T cells. These receptor sequences come from a human donor in good health. Some libraries in this study had Jurkat cell RNA spiked in.

In this sample, this clonotype turned up many times. This chain joins TRBV5-1 and TRBJ2-4; D may be TRBD2 (5 bases). Germline CDR1 SGHRS, CDR2 YFSETQ. The CDR3 has 15 amino acids. V was trimmed by 4 bases and J by 7 bases, leaving 18 bases between them. The CDR3 sequence: CASSPVLGELNIQYF. The CDR3 DNA reads as TGCGCCAGCAGCCCGGTCCTTGGGGAGTTGAACATTCAGTACTTC. The entire variable domain, with the rest obtained from reference TRBV5-1 and TRBJ2-4, is as follows: KAGVTQTPRYLIKTRGQQVTLSCSPISGHRSVSWYQQTPGQGLQFLFEYFSETQRNKGNFPGRFSGRQFSNSRSEMNVSTLELGDSALYLCASSPVLGELNIQYFGAGTRLSVL.

This clonotype was found many times. The V gene is TRBV29-1, the J gene TRBJ2-7; the D gene is possibly TRBD2 (5 bases). Germline CDR1 reads SQVTM; CDR2 reads ANQGSEA. The length of the CDR3 is 13 residues. Trimming took 7 bases from V and 7 from J, leaving 20 bases between them. The CDR3 bases are TGCAGCGCAATGGGGATCACCCCGGGGGAGCAGTACTTC. It is translated as CSAMGITPGEQYF.

Comment on this clonotype: This may arise from a read error, as a much more abundant clone is one base away. The rearrangement joins TRBV6-2 or TRBV6-3 to TRBJ2-4; TRBD1 matches at 9 bases. The CDR3 loop spans 17 amino acids. The germline V gene has CDR1 MNHEY and CDR2 SVGEGT. The CDR3 loop is CASSSRGQGLAKNNQYF. The CDR3 DNA sequence: TGTGCCAGCAGTTCACGAGGACAGGGGTTGGCCAAAAACAATCAGTACTTC.

This chain connects TRBV18 to TRBJ2-7; 9 positions agree with TRBD1. CDR3 size: 15 residues. The germline CDR1 and CDR2 sequences are KGHSH and LQKENI. J was trimmed by 3 bases and V by 2 bases; bases with no gene match: 5. The CDR3 DNA reads as TGTGCCAGCTCACCAGGGGACAGGGTGAGCTACGAGCAGTACTTC. Translating it yields CASSPGDRVSYEQYF. The full variable domain, in which reference TRBV18 and TRBJ2-7 provide the parts outside the CDR3, is NAGVMQNPRHLVRRRGQEARLRCSPMKGHSHVYWYRQLPEEGLKFMVYLQKENIIDESGMPKERFSAEFPKEGPSILRIQQVVRGDSAAYFCASSPGDRVSYEQYFGPGTRLTVT.

This sequence joins TRBV27 and TRBJ2-2; 10 nucleotides match TRBD1. This CDR3 contains 16 residues. CDR1 is MNHEY, CDR2 SMNVEV, per germline (reference sequence). J gave up 4 bases and V 2 bases, and 4 bases lay outside the gene matches. The CDR3 region is CASSLRDRGGTGELFF. The CDR3 bases are TGTGCCAGCAGTTTACGGGACAGGGGAGGCACCGGGGAGCTGTTTTTT.

This clonotype has ten or more counts. The chain is built from TRBV29-1 and TRBJ2-2; D is ambiguous. The germline gives CDR1 SQVTM, CDR2 ANQGSEA. Trimming removed 2 bases from V and 3 bases from J, with 7 bases in between. This CDR3 has 13 residues. The CDR3 protein is CSVESGYTGELFF. CDR3 in DNA: TGCAGCGTTGAATCTGGGTACACCGGGGAGCTGTTTTTT.

Regarding this clonotype: Being one base from a much bigger clone, this may be a read error. The V gene is TRBV6-5, the J gene TRBJ2-1; D may be TRBD1 or TRBD2 (5 bases each). This CDR3 region has 16 residues. CDR1 and CDR2 from the germline V gene are MNHEY and SVGAGI. V was shortened by 0 bases and J by 6 bases, with 15 bases between the two germline ends. The CDR3 loop is CASSYSISGTCNEQFF. CDR3 sequence (DNA): TGTGCCAGCAGTTACTCGATTTCAGGGACCTGCAATGAGCAGTTCTTC.

This clonotype was seen only a few times. The gene calls are TRBV7-9 and TRBJ2-7; 12 positions agree with TRBD2. This CDR3 has 16 residues. Trimming removed 5 bases from V and 4 bases from J; junction bases left unmatched: 9. The germline V gene has CDR1 SEHNR and CDR2 FQNEAQ (reference sequence). The CDR3 DNA sequence: TGTGCCAGCAGCGCTCTAGCGGGAGGGCCGAAATACGAGCAGTACTTC. As protein: CASSALAGGPKYEQYF.

V and J are TRBV7-8 and TRBJ1-5; tentatively, D is TRBD1 (5 bases). CDR3 length: 14 amino acids. Germline CDR1 is SGHVS and CDR2 is FQNEAQ. Trimming removed 6 bases from V and 7 bases from J, with 16 bases in between. CDR3 in amino acids: CASSFAAGGQPQHF. The CDR3 region has the DNA TGTGCCAGCAGTTTTGCAGCGGGGGGGCAGCCCCAGCATTTT.

The rearrangement links TRBV10-3 to TRBJ2-5; 7 bases fit TRBD1. Germline CDR1 is ENHRY and CDR2 is SYGVKD. CDR3 size: 18 residues. The V segment lost 6 bases and the J segment 2 bases; nucleotides outside the gene matches: 18. The CDR3 is CAISESGTVRPIQETQYF. As DNA, the CDR3 is TGTGCCATCAGCGAATCCGGGACAGTGAGACCGATTCAAGAGACCCAGTACTTC.

V and J are TRBV29-1 and TRBJ2-3; tentatively, D is TRBD2 (6 bases). The CDR3 runs to 12 residues. Germline V lookup: CDR1 SQVTM, CDR2 ANQGSEA. The ends were cut back, 3 bases at V and 4 bases at J, with 8 bases in the middle. CDR3: CSVDGDSDTQYF. The CDR3 DNA reads TGCAGCGTTGACGGGGACTCAGATACGCAGTATTTT.

This clonotype was recorded at least ten times. The rearrangement joins TRBV3-1 to TRBJ1-1, with D maybe TRBD1 (6 bases). Germline CDR1 is LGHDT and CDR2 is YNNKEL (reference sequence). Between the trimmed V and J ends, which lost 3 bases and 4 bases, there was a span of 15 bases. The CDR3 loop spans 15 amino acids. The CDR3 here is CASSHRQVWFTEAFF. The CDR3 region has the DNA TGTGCCAGCAGCCATAGACAGGTATGGTTCACTGAAGCTTTCTTT.

For this clonotype: An end of the junction does not agree with germline; a read error may underlie this. The chain links TRBV7-9 to TRBJ2-7; 7 nucleotides match TRBD2. CDR3 length: 18 amino acids. Germline V gene data show CDR1 as SEHNR and CDR2 as FQNEAQ (reference sequence). The CDR3, as DNA: TGTGCCAGCAGCACCGTCCCGGGCCAGGGAGGGGCCTCCTACGCGCAGTACTTC. It is translated as CASSTVPGQGGASYAQYF.

The CDR3 DNA reads TGCGCCAGCACTCCGGGACGGGGATCTGAAGCTTTCTTT. It is translated as CASTPGRGSEAFF. The rearrangement joins TRBV10-1 to TRBJ1-1; TRBD1 is a possible D gene (5 bases). This CDR3 is built from 13 residues. V was shortened by 7 bases and J by 6 bases, with 15 bases between the two germline ends. CDR1 is WNHNN and CDR2 is SYGVQD in the germline V gene (reference sequence).

This clonotype was seen at least ten times. J is TRBJ1-5 and V is TRBV7-9; no clear D gene. The CDR3 spans 16 residues. The germline V gene encodes CDR1 SEHNR and CDR2 FQNEAQ (reference sequence). Trimming stripped 4 bases from V and 0 bases from J, with 13 bases between. The CDR3, as DNA: TGTGCCAGCAGCTCCGAGGGCGACTATAGCAATCAGCCCCAGCATTTT. This encodes CASSSEGDYSNQPQHF.

The table lists this clonotype with many counts. This chain uses TRBV4-3 with TRBJ2-7; D could derive from TRBD1 or TRBD2 (5 bases each). CDR1 and CDR2 from the germline V gene are LGHNA and YSLEER. CDR3 size: 13 residues. V shed 5 bases and J shed 3 bases, with 11 bases lying between them. The CDR3, as DNA: TGCGCCAGCAGCTCGGGACCTTACTACGAGCAGTACTTC. It specifies CASSSGPYYEQYF.